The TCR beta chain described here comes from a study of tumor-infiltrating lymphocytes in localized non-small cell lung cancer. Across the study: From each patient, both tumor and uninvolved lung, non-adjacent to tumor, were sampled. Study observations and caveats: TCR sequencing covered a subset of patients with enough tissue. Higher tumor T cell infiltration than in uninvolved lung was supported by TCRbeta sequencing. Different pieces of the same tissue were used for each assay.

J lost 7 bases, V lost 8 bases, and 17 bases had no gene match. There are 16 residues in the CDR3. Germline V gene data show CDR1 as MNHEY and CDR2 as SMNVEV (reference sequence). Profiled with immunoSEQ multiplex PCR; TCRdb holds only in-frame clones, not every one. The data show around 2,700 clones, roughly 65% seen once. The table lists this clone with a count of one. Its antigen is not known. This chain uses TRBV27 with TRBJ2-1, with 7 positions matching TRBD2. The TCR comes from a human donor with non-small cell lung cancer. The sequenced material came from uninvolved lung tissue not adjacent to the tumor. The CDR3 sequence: CASLPIGAGEGNEQFF. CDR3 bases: TGTGCCAGCCTCCCAATCGGGGCGGGGGAAGGGAATGAGCAGTTCTTC.